These T cell receptor beta chains were read from a single sample in a study of blood T cell repertoires in COVID-19. Some clones are missing from TCRdb's copy, which holds only in-frame ones; the method was immunoSEQ multiplex PCR. In the table there are 280,000 or so clones, 85% to 90% of which are singletons. The sample consisted of PBMCs or T cells enriched from blood (not recorded which). The receptors were gathered from a woman between 18 and 29 years old with acute COVID-19. The CDR3 runs from the conserved cysteine through the conserved F or W. The D gene is left open where the match is weak. Only part of the rows carry a size: once, few, many, or a class if the clone is expanded.

clone_size d_call j_call v_call cdr3_aa cdr3_nt
. . TRBJ2-1 TRBV7-6 CASSLARGRGNNEQFF TGTGCCAGCAGCTTAGCGCGGGGCAGGGGGAATAATGAGCAGTTCTTC
. . TRBJ2-1 TRBV4-3 CASSQEWGGSGWSNEQFF TGCGCCAGCAGCCAAGAATGGGGGGGCTCCGGATGGAGCAATGAGCAGTTCTTC
. . TRBJ2-1 TRBV29-1 CSVERIGLFNEQFF TGCAGCGTTGAACGAATCGGACTTTTCAATGAGCAGTTCTTC
. . TRBJ2-6 TRBV2 CASSPTTLTGSGANVLTF TGTGCCAGCAGTCCTACCACCCTTACAGGGTCTGGGGCCAACGTCCTGACTTTC
once TRBD1 TRBJ1-6 TRBV10-2 CASSLIRGWPYPGNSPLHF TGCGCCAGCAGCTTGATCAGGGGGTGGCCTTACCCGGGTAATTCACCCCTCCACTTT
. . TRBJ2-7 TRBV12-5 CASGLVVRGRGEQYF TGTGCTAGTGGTTTGGTAGTCAGGGGCCGCGGCGAGCAGTACTTC
. TRBD2 TRBJ2-1 TRBV7-2 CASSSRGSSYNEQFF TGTGCCAGCAGCTCGCGGGGGAGCTCCTACAATGAGCAGTTCTTC
. . TRBJ1-1 TRBV28 CASSPMTDLNTEAFF TGTGCCAGCAGCCCCATGACAGATTTGAACACTGAAGCTTTCTTT
. . TRBJ1-2 TRBV19 CASSITGITGGYTF TGTGCCAGTAGTATAACCGGGATTACGGGGGGCTACACCTTC
. . TRBJ1-3 TRBV29-1 CSVSPGGGNTIYF TGCAGCGTTTCCCCCGGGGGGGGAAACACCATATATTTT
. TRBD2 TRBJ2-1 TRBV5-1 CASSLNPGLAGAYNEQFF TGCGCCAGCAGCTTGAACCCGGGACTAGCGGGAGCCTACAATGAGCAGTTCTTC
. TRBD2 TRBJ2-7 TRBV7-2 CASSRSAGDPSYEQYF TGTGCCAGCAGCCGCTCAGCGGGAGACCCCTCCTACGAGCAGTACTTC
. TRBD1 TRBJ1-5 TRBV30 CAWSGQVNQPQHF TGTGCCTGGAGCGGACAGGTCAATCAGCCCCAGCATTTT
. . TRBJ1-1 TRBV7-9 CASSPVRENTEAFF TGTGCCAGCAGCCCCGTGCGGGAGAACACTGAAGCTTTCTTT
. . TRBJ2-1 TRBV12-1 CASSRAPRDSYNEQFF TGTGCCAGCAGCCGTGCCCCCCGGGACAGCTACAATGAGCAGTTCTTC
. . TRBJ1-1 TRBV29-1 CSVYLRGARNTEAFF TGCAGCGTTTACTTACGGGGGGCCCGGAACACTGAAGCTTTCTTT
many TRBD1 TRBJ1-1 TRBV27 CASSPSTGAPNTEAFF TGTGCCAGCAGTCCGTCCACAGGGGCGCCGAACACTGAAGCTTTCTTT
. TRBD2 TRBJ2-7 TRBV6-7 CASSYSKRTSGRHSYEQYF TGTGCCAGCAGTTACTCCAAAAGGACTAGCGGGAGGCACTCCTACGAGCAGTACTTC
once . TRBJ2-7 TRBV7-9 CASGQGPLYEQYF TGTGCCAGCGGTCAGGGTCCTCTCTACGAGCAGTACTTC
. . TRBJ2-5 TRBV5-4 CASSRREQETQYF TGTGCCAGCAGCCGGAGAGAACAAGAGACCCAGTACTTC
. . TRBJ1-5 TRBV6-1 CASSDRLSQPQHF TGTGCCAGCAGTGATAGACTGAGCCAGCCCCAGCATTTT
. . TRBJ2-1 TRBV7-9 CASSRTTSNEQFF TGTGCCAGCAGCAGGACGACTAGTAATGAGCAGTTCTTC
. TRBD2 TRBJ2-7 TRBV7-2 CASSLVGSLAGGEQYF TGTGCCAGCAGCTTAGTAGGGAGTCTAGCGGGAGGCGAGCAGTACTTC
few . TRBJ1-5 TRBV19 CASSIDLQFHSNQPQHF TGTGCCAGTAGTATAGATTTACAGTTTCATAGCAATCAGCCCCAGCATTTT
. TRBD2 TRBJ2-3 TRBV19 CASSRRGLAGGTGSVPETQYF TGTGCCAGTAGTAGGAGGGGACTAGCGGGAGGAACGGGCAGCGTGCCGGAGACGCAGTATTTT
. . TRBJ1-5 TRBV2 CASTRGSNQPQHF TGTGCCAGCACGAGGGGGAGCAATCAGCCCCAGCATTTT
. TRBD1 TRBJ1-2 TRBV18 CASSQDRETYGYTF TGTGCCAGCTCACAGGACAGGGAGACCTATGGCTACACCTTC
. TRBD2 TRBJ2-3 TRBV6-6 CASSYSGTTTDTQYF TGTGCCAGCAGTTACTCCGGGACTACCACAGATACGCAGTATTTT
. TRBD1 TRBJ2-7 TRBV10-3 CAISSLDRVNEQYF TGTGCCATCAGTTCCCTGGACAGGGTGAACGAGCAGTACTTC
. TRBD2 TRBJ2-5 TRBV30 CASTGRAGETQYF TGTGCTTCAACTGGGAGGGCCGGGGAGACCCAGTACTTC
. TRBD1 TRBJ1-1 TRBV2 CASDRQGLNTEAFF TGTGCCAGCGATAGACAGGGGTTGAACACTGAAGCTTTCTTT
. . TRBJ2-7 TRBV27 CASSLSGLSSYEQYF TGTGCCAGCAGTTTAAGCGGACTAAGCTCCTACGAGCAGTACTTC
. . TRBJ1-2 TRBV30 CAWSGNRDFDYGYTF TGTGCCTGGAGCGGAAACAGGGATTTCGACTATGGCTACACCTTC
. . TRBJ1-2 TRBV6-5 CASWSTFYGYTF TGTGCCAGCTGGAGCACCTTCTATGGCTACACCTTC
. TRBD2 TRBJ2-7 TRBV28 CAGSGTGSYEQYF TGTGCCGGGAGCGGGACGGGCTCCTACGAGCAGTACTTC
. . TRBJ2-1 TRBV13 CASSPWRGGDNEQFF TGTGCCAGCAGCCCTTGGAGGGGGGGGGACAATGAGCAGTTCTTC
. . TRBJ1-2 TRBV7-9 CASSPRLNYGYTF TGTGCCAGCAGCCCGCGCCTGAACTATGGCTACACCTTC
. . TRBJ1-5 TRBV14 CASSQENPVLRPQHF TGTGCCAGCAGCCAAGAGAACCCGGTCCTGCGGCCCCAGCATTTT
. . TRBJ1-5 TRBV18 CASSPDRNSNQPQHF TGTGCCAGCTCACCAGACAGAAATAGCAATCAGCCCCAGCATTTT
. . TRBJ1-5 TRBV2 CASSGEVGVGNQPQHF TGTGCCAGCAGTGGGGAGGTGGGAGTTGGCAATCAGCCCCAGCATTTT
. TRBD2 TRBJ2-3 TRBV2 CASSEALLTSFGRGTQYF TGTGCCAGCAGTGAAGCGCTTCTGACTTCCTTTGGGAGGGGTACGCAGTATTTT
. TRBD2 TRBJ2-3 TRBV27 CASSISGRRTDTQYF TGTGCCAGCAGTATCAGCGGGAGGAGGACAGATACGCAGTATTTT
. TRBD1 TRBJ2-7 TRBV27 CASSLTGGIYEQYF TGTGCCAGCAGTTTAACAGGGGGCATCTACGAGCAGTACTTC
few TRBD1 TRBJ1-2 TRBV18 CASSPRDRGDYGYTF TGTGCCAGCTCACCGCGTGACAGGGGGGACTATGGCTACACCTTC
. . TRBJ2-3 TRBV24-1 CATSDESGTSTDTQYF TGTGCCACCAGTGATGAATCCGGGACTAGCACAGATACGCAGTATTTT
. . TRBJ2-1 TRBV28 CASSLTGVAYNEQFF TGTGCCAGCAGTTTAACGGGAGTTGCCTACAATGAGCAGTTCTTC
. . TRBJ2-7 TRBV4-1 CASSQGAERHEQYF TGCGCCAGCAGCCAAGGGGCCGAGCGGCACGAGCAGTACTTC
. . TRBJ2-7 TRBV2 CASDPSARGEQYF TGTGCCAGCGATCCCTCCGCAAGGGGCGAGCAGTACTTC
. . TRBJ1-4 TRBV18 CASRGTNEKLFF TGTGCCAGCAGGGGTACTAATGAAAAACTGTTTTTT
. . TRBJ2-1 TRBV5-4 CASSFPTGNYNEQFF TGTGCCAGCAGCTTCCCGACAGGAAACTACAATGAGCAGTTCTTC
. TRBD1 TRBJ2-1 TRBV11-2 CASSRDRGEYEQFF TGTGCCAGCAGCCGGGACAGGGGGGAATATGAGCAGTTCTTC
. TRBD2 TRBJ2-1 TRBV5-6 CASSLDWTSFYNEQFF TGTGCCAGCAGCTTGGACTGGACTAGTTTTTACAATGAGCAGTTCTTC